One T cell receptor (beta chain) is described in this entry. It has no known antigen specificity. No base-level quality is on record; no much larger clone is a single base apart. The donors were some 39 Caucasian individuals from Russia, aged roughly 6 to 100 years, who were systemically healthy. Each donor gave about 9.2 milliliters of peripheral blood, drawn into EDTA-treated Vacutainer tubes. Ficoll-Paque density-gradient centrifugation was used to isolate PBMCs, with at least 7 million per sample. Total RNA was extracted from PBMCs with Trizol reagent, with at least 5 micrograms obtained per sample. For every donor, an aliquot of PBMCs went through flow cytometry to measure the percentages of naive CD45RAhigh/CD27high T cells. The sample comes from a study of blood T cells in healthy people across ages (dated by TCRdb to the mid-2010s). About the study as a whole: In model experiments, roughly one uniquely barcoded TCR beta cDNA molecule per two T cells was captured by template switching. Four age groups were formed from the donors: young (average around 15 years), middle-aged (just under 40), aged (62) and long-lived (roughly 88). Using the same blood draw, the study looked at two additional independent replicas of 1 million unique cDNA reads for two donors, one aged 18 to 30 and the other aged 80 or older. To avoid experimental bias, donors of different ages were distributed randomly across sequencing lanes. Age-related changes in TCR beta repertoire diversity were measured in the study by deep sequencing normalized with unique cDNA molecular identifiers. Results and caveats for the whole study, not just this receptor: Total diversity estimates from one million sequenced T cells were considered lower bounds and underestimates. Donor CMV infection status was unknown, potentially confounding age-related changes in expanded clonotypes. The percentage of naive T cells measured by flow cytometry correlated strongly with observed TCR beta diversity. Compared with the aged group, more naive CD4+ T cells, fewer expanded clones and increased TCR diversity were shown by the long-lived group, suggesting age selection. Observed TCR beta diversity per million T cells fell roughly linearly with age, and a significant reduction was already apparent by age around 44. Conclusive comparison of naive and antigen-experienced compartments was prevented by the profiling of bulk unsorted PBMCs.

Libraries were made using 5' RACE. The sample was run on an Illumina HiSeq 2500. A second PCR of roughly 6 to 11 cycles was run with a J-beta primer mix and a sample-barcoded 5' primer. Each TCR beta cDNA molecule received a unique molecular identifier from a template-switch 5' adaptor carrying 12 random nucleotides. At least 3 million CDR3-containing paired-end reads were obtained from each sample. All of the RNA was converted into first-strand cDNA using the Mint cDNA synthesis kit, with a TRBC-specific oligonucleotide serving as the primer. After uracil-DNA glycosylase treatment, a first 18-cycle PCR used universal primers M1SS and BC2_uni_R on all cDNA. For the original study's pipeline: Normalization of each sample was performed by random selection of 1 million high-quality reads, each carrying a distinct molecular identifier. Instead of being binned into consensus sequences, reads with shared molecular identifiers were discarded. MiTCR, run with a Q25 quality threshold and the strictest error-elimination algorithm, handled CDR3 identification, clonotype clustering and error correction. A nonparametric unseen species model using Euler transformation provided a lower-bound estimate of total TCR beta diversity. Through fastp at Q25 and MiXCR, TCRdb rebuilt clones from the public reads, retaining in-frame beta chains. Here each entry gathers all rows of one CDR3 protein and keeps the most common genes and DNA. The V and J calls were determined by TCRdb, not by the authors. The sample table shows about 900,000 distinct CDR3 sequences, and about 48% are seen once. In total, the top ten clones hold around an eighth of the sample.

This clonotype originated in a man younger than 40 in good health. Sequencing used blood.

The nucleotide sequence reads as follows: TGTGCCAGCAGCCAAGCAGGGCTCAACAATGAGCAGTTCTTC. It codes for CASSQAGLNNEQFF. This sequence uses TRBV3-1 and TRBJ2-1; TRBD1 might be the D gene, on 5 matching bases. From the germline V gene (reference sequence), CDR1 is LGHDT and CDR2 is YNNKEL. Including the terminal cysteine and phenylalanine, the CDR3 comprises 14 residues. Only the CDR3 DNA stays, 42 bases, in frame from base 1. At the junction V is shortened by 1 base and J by 5 bases, with 9 bases in between.